This T cell receptor beta chain was identified in a study of blood T cell repertoires in COVID-19. Germline values: CDR1 MNHNY, CDR2 SVGAGI (reference sequence). The CDR3 runs 15 residues. Trimming took 5 bases from V and 4 from J, leaving 15 bases between them. Some clones are missing from TCRdb's copy, which holds only in-frame ones; the method was immunoSEQ multiplex PCR. The repertoire holds under 75,000 clones, with 75% to 90% as singletons. This clonotype originated in a man aged 30-40 years with acute or convalescent COVID-19. The rearrangement uses TRBV6-6 and TRBJ2-1, with D possibly TRBD2 on 6 matching bases. Sequences were obtained from peripheral blood. The CDR3 nucleotides are TGTGCCAGCAGTATCCGGAGGGGTTGGTACAATGAGCAGTTCTTC. Its translation is CASSIRRGWYNEQFF.